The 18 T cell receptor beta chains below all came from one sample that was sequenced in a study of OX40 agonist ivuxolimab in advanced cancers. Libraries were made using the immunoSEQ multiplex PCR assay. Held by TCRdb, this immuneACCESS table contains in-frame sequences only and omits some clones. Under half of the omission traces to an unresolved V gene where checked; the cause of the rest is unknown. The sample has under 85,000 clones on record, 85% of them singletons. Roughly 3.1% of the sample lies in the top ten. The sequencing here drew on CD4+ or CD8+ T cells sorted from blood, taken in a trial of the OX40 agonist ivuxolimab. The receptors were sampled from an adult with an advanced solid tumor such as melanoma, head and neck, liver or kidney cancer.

The CDR3 DNA sequence: TGTGCCAGCTCACCGACAAACTACCGGAGCACAGATACGCAGTATTTT. Encoded protein: CASSPTNYRSTDTQYF. The V call is TRBV18, the J call TRBJ2-3; D not certain. The CDR3 has 16 residues. With 3 bases removed from V and 0 bases from J, the gap between germline ends came to 13 bases. Germline V lookup: CDR1 KGHSH, CDR2 LQKENI.

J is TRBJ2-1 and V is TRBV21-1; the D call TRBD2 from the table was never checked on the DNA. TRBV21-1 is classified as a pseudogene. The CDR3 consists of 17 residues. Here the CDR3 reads CASPQSADHGEYNEQFF. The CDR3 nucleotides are TGTGCCAGCCCCCAGTCCGCGGACCATGGGGAGTACAATGAGCAGTTCTTC.

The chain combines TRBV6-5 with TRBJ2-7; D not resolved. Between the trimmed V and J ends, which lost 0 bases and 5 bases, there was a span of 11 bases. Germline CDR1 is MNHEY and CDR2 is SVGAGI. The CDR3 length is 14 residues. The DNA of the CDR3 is TGTGCCAGCAGTTACTCTTGGGCCCGGGACGAGCAGTACTTC. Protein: CASSYSWARDEQYF.

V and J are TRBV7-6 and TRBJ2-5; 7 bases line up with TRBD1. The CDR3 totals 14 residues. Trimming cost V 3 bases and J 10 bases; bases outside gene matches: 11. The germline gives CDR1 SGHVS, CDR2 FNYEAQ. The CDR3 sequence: CASSLGTAQGDQYF. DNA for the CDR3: TGTGCCAGCAGCTTGGGGACAGCCCAAGGTGACCAGTACTTC.

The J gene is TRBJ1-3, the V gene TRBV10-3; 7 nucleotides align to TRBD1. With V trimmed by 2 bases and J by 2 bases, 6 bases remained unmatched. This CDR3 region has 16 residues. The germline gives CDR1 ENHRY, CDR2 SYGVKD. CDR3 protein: CAISELNTGAGNTIYF. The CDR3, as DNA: TGTGCCATCAGTGAGCTAAACACAGGGGCTGGAAACACCATATATTTT.

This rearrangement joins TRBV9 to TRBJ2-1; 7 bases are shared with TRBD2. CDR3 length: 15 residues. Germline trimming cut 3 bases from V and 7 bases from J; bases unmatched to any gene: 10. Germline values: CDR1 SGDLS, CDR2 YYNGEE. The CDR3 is CASSGGGTKINEQFF. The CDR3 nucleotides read TGTGCCAGCAGCGGGGGCGGGACTAAGATAAATGAGCAGTTCTTC.

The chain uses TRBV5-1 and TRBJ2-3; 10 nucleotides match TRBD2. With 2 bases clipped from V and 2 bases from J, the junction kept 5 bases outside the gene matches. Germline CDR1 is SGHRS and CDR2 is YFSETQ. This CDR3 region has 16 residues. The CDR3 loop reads CASSLLAGGATDTQYF. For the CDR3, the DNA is TGCGCCAGCAGCTTATTAGCGGGGGGCGCCACAGATACGCAGTATTTT.

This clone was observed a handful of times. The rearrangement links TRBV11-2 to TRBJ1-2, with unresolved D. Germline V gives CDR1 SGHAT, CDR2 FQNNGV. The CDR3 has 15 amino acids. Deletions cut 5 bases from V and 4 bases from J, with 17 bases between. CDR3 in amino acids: CASSPPGSRGYGYTF. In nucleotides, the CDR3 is TGTGCCAGCAGCCCCCCCGGGAGCCGTGGCTATGGCTACACCTTC.

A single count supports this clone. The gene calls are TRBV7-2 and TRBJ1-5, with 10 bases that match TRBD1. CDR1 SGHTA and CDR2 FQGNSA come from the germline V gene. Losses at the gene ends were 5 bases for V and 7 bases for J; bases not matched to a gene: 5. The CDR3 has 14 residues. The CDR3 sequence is CASSPGTGVQPQHF. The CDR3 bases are TGTGCCAGCAGCCCCGGGACAGGGGTGCAGCCCCAGCATTTT.

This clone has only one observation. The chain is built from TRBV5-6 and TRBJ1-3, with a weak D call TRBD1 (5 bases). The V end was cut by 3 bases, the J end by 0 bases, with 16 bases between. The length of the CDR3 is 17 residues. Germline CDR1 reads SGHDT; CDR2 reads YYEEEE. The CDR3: CASSSVGTGFSGNTIYF. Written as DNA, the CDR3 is TGTGCCAGCAGCTCAGTAGGGACGGGTTTCTCTGGAAACACCATATATTTT.

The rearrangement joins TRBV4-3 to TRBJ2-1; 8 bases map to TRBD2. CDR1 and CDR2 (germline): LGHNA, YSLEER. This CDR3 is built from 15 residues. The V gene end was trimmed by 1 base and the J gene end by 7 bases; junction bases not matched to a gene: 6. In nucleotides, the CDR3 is TGCGCCAGCAGCCAAGGATCAAGCGGGGGAAATGAGCAGTTCTTC. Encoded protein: CASSQGSSGGNEQFF.

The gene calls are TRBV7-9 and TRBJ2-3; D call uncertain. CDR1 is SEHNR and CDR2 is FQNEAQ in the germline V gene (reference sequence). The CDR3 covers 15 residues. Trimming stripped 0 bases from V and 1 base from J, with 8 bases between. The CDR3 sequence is CASSLAKGGTDTQYF. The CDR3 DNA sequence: TGTGCCAGCAGCTTAGCAAAGGGTGGCACAGATACGCAGTATTTT.

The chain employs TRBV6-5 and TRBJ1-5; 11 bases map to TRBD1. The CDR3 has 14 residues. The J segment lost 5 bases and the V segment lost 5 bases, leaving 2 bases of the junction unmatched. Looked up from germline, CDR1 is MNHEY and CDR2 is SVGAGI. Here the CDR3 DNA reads TGTGCCAGCAGTAGGGGACAGGGGGATCAGCCCCAGCATTTT. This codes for CASSRGQGDQPQHF.

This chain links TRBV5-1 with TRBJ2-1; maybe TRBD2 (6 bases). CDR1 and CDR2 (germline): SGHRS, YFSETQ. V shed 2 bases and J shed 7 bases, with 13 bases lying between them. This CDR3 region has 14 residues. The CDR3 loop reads CASSFGGGGNEQFF. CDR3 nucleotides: TGCGCCAGCAGCTTCGGGGGAGGTGGGAATGAGCAGTTCTTC.

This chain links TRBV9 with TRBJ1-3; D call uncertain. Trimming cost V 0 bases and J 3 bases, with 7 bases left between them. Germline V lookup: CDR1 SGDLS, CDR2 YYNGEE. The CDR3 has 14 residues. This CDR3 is CASSVEQLGNTIYF. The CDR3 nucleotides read TGTGCCAGCAGCGTAGAACAGCTTGGAAACACCATATATTTT.

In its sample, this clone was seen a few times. The CDR3: CASSLLDRNTEAFF. CDR3 nucleotide sequence: TGTGCCAGCAGCTTATTGGACAGGAACACTGAAGCTTTCTTT. The J gene is TRBJ1-1, the V gene TRBV11-2; the D gene is possibly TRBD1 (6 bases). V was pared by 2 bases and J by 1 base, with 8 bases between. CDR3 size: 14 residues. Per germline, CDR1 SGHAT and CDR2 FQNNGV. Variable domain in full (rest from reference TRBV11-2 and TRBJ1-1): EAGVAQSPRYKIIEKRQSVAFWCNPISGHATLYWYQQILGQGPKLLIQFQNNGVVDDSQLPKDRFSAERLKGVDSTLKIQPAKLEDSAVYLCASSLLDRNTEAFFGQGTRLTVV.

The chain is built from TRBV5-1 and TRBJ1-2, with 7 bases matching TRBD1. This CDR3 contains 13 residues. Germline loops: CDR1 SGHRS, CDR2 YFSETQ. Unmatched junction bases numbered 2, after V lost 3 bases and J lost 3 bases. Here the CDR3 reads CASSSQGDYGYTF. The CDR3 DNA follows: TGCGCCAGCAGCTCCCAGGGGGACTATGGCTACACCTTC. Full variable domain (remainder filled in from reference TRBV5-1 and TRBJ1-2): KAGVTQTPRYLIKTRGQQVTLSCSPISGHRSVSWYQQTPGQGLQFLFEYFSETQRNKGNFPGRFSGRQFSNSRSEMNVSTLELGDSALYLCASSSQGDYGYTFGSGTRLTVV.

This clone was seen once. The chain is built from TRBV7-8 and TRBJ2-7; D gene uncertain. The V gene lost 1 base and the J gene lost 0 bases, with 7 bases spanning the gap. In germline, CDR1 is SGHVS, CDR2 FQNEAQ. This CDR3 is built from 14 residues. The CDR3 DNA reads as TGTGCCAGCAGCTTAGTGGGCACCTCCTACGAGCAGTACTTC. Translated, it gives CASSLVGTSYEQYF.